These 20 T cell receptor beta chains came from one sample sequenced in a study of identical twins. TCRdb re-called the 5' RACE reads through MiXCR, storing one row per CDR3 protein. Of about 1.7 million distinct CDR3 sequences in the sample, less than 35% were seen once. Material: cord blood. These receptors all stem from a newborn girl in good health.

The chain is built from TRBV20-1 and TRBJ2-7, with 9 bases matching TRBD2. The CDR3 spans 15 residues. Losses at the gene ends were 1 base for V and 4 bases for J; bases not matched to a gene: 8. Germline V CDR1 and CDR2: DFQATT, SNEGSKA (reference sequence). CDR3 region: CSARGVRAGGYEQYF. The CDR3 bases are TGCAGTGCTAGAGGTGTTCGAGCGGGAGGATACGAGCAGTACTTC.

This clonotype was seen only once. This may arise from a read error, as a much more abundant clone is one base away. This sequence joins TRBV10-3 and TRBJ2-3; the D is unclear. CDR1 and CDR2 from the germline V gene are ENHRY and SYGVKD. V was trimmed by 3 bases and J by 2 bases, leaving 6 bases between them. The CDR3 loop spans 13 amino acids. The CDR3 nucleotides read TGTGCCATCAGTGACGGCCCCACAGATACGCAGTATTTT. Its translation is CAISDGPTDTQYF.

The chain couples TRBV6-1 to TRBJ1-2, with TRBD1 matching over 7 bases. This CDR3 has 13 residues. Germline V gene sequence: CDR1 MNHNS, CDR2 SASEGT. V was clipped by 5 bases and J by 6 bases; unmatched bases: 6. The CDR3 loop reads CASSQTGRDGYTF. CDR3 bases: TGTGCCAGCAGTCAGACAGGGCGGGATGGCTACACCTTC.

The chain uses TRBV12-3 or TRBV12-4 and TRBJ2-5; TRBD1 might be the D (8 bases). Between the trimmed V and J ends, which lost 5 bases and 11 bases, there was a span of 30 bases. The CDR3 has 17 residues. This CDR3 is CASSTQGTGGGWNEQYF. CDR3 nucleotides: TGTGCCAGCAGTACCCAAGGGACAGGCGGGGGTTGGAATGAGCAGTACTTC.

J is TRBJ1-5 and V is TRBV6-6; D is undetermined. There are 13 residues in the CDR3. CDR1 is MNHNY, CDR2 SVGAGI, per germline (reference sequence). Trimming pared 7 bases from V and 3 bases from J, leaving 10 bases between. The CDR3 DNA is TGTGCCAGCACCCCCACGGCCAATCAGCCCCAGCATTTT. Amino acid sequence: CASTPTANQPQHF.

This clonotype came up a few times. The V and J genes are TRBV7-8 and TRBJ1-5; 8 bases agree with TRBD1. The CDR3 extends over 17 amino acids. Germline assignment: CDR1 SGHVS and CDR2 FQNEAQ. V dropped 1 base and J dropped 4; count of bases not matched to a gene: 9. This chain's CDR3 is CASSLGTGFERNQPQHF. The CDR3 nucleotides are TGTGCCAGCAGCTTAGGGACAGGGTTTGAGCGAAATCAGCCCCAGCATTTT.

This clonotype appeared a few times. This rearrangement joins TRBV4-2 to TRBJ2-3, with D possibly matching TRBD2 (6 bases). The germline V gene encodes CDR1 LGHNA and CDR2 YNFKEQ. The CDR3 contains 16 residues. The V gene lost 1 base and the J gene lost 2 bases, with 13 bases spanning the gap. CDR3 bases: TGTGCCAGCAGCCAAGGTATCGCTAGCGTCACAGATACGCAGTATTTT. Translating gives CASSQGIASVTDTQYF.

The CDR3 nucleotides are TGTGCCAGTAGTCCCGCACAGGGTACAGATACGCAGTATTTT. Its protein is CASSPAQGTDTQYF. The V and J genes are TRBV19 and TRBJ2-3; the D gene is possibly TRBD1 (6 bases). The CDR3 is made up of 14 amino acids. CDR1 LNHDA and CDR2 SQIVND come from the germline V gene (reference sequence). Between the trimmed V and J ends, which lost 5 bases and 3 bases, there was a span of 12 bases. The whole variable domain, remainder taken from reference TRBV19 and TRBJ2-3, is DGGITQSPKYLFRKEGQNVTLSCEQNLNHDAMYWYRQDPGQGLRLIYYSQIVNDFQKGDIAEGYSVSREKKESFPLTVTSAQKNPTAFYLCASSPAQGTDTQYFGPGTRLTVL.

The J gene is TRBJ2-7, the V gene TRBV6-6; perhaps TRBD1 as D (5 bases). The V end lost 11 bases, the J end lost 0 bases, and 14 bases lay between the germline ends. CDR1 and CDR2 (germline): MNHNY, SVGAGI (reference sequence). The CDR3 is made up of 13 amino acids. The CDR3 loop reads CAAQDTNSYEQYF. The CDR3 DNA sequence: TGTGCCGCGCAGGACACCAACTCCTACGAGCAGTACTTC.

This sequence joins TRBV2 and TRBJ2-4, with 8 bases lining up with TRBD2. The V gene's germline CDR1 is SNHLY and CDR2 FYNNEI. The ends lost 4 bases at V and 8 bases at J; junction bases unmatched: 7. The CDR3 has 14 residues. The CDR3 region is CASSGGRTGDIQYF. CDR3 DNA sequence: TGTGCCAGCAGTGGCGGGAGGACCGGGGACATTCAGTACTTC.

This clonotype came up many times. This chain links TRBV2 with TRBJ1-2; no firm D call. V lost 2 bases and J 8 bases, leaving 9 bases between the germline ends. Per germline, CDR1 SNHLY and CDR2 FYNNEI. The CDR3 totals 12 residues. The CDR3 protein is CASSEFGDGYTF. In nucleotides, the CDR3 is TGTGCCAGCAGTGAATTTGGTGACGGCTACACCTTC.

J is TRBJ2-1 and V is TRBV20-1; D may be TRBD1 or TRBD2 (5 bases each). The V gene's germline CDR1 is DFQATT and CDR2 SNEGSKA (reference sequence). V was cut by 3 bases and J by 3 bases, with 12 bases left in between. The CDR3 spans 14 residues. The CDR3 spells CSARPRGFYNEQFF. CDR3 coding DNA: TGCAGTGCTAGGCCGAGGGGTTTCTACAATGAGCAGTTCTTC.

The chain is built from TRBV7-6 and TRBJ1-5, with a tentative D call TRBD1 (5 bases). V gave up 1 base and J gave up 5 bases, with 9 bases separating them. CDR1 is SGHVS and CDR2 is FNYEAQ in the germline V gene. The CDR3 contains 14 residues. CDR3 region: CASSLGGADQPQHF. In DNA, the CDR3 is TGTGCCAGCAGCTTAGGTGGGGCGGATCAGCCCCAGCATTTT. Full variable domain (outside the CDR3, taken from reference TRBV7-6 and TRBJ1-5): GAGVSQSPRYKVTKRGQDVALRCDPISGHVSLYWYRQALGQGPEFLTYFNYEAQQDKSGLPNDRFSAERPEGSISTLTIQRTEQRDSAMYRCASSLGGADQPQHFGDGTRLSIL.

The V gene is TRBV11-2, the J gene TRBJ2-1; TRBD2 agrees at 16 bases. The CDR3 is 18 amino acids. With 0 bases clipped from V and 2 bases from J, the junction kept 1 base outside the gene matches. Germline V gene sequence: CDR1 SGHAT, CDR2 FQNNGV. CDR3 loop: CASSLEGLAGGPYNEQFF. In DNA, the CDR3 is TGTGCCAGCAGCTTAGAGGGACTAGCGGGAGGGCCCTACAATGAGCAGTTCTTC.

This clonotype was counted between two and nine times. The chain links TRBV5-1 to TRBJ2-5; the D gene is possibly TRBD2 (6 bases). Germline CDR1 reads SGHRS; CDR2 reads YFSETQ. This CDR3 spans 17 amino acids. Deletions cut 3 bases from V and 3 bases from J, with 21 bases between. The CDR3 spells CASSSGLMRQYEETQYF. CDR3 bases: TGCGCCAGCAGCTCGGGACTCATGCGGCAATACGAAGAGACCCAGTACTTC.

This clonotype has just a few counts. The chain recombines TRBV15 with TRBJ1-2; D is unresolved. The CDR3 has 15 amino acids. Germline V gene data show CDR1 as LNHNV and CDR2 as YYDKDF (reference sequence). V was shortened by 1 base and J by 3 bases, with 12 bases between the two germline ends. Here the CDR3 DNA reads TGTGCCACCAGCAGAGCCCCAGGACGGCACTATGGCTACACCTTC. Its translation is CATSRAPGRHYGYTF.

This clonotype was seen only a few times. The rearrangement uses TRBV12-3 or TRBV12-4 and TRBJ2-1; 7 bases match TRBD2. The CDR3 sequence is 16 residues long. Unmatched junction bases numbered 11, after V lost 3 bases and J lost 6 bases. CDR3 in DNA: TGTGCCAGCAGTTTTTTGGGGGGGGGACGGCGCAATGAGCAGTTCTTC. It is translated as CASSFLGGGRRNEQFF.

This clonotype was observed many times. The chain employs TRBV4-1 and TRBJ2-7, with D perhaps assigned TRBD1 or TRBD2 (5 bases each). This CDR3 is 15 amino acids long. Trimming cost V 0 bases and J 2 bases, with 11 bases left between them. CDR1 and CDR2 (germline): MGHRA, YSYEKL. The CDR3 reads CASSQDRGGPYEQYF. The CDR3 DNA reads as TGCGCCAGCAGCCAAGATCGGGGCGGACCCTACGAGCAGTACTTC.

This chain connects TRBV12-3 or TRBV12-4 to TRBJ1-5; perhaps TRBD1 as D (6 bases). CDR3 size: 13 residues. V lost 5 bases and J 6 bases, leaving 11 bases between the germline ends. The CDR3 region is CASSRRTAQPQHF. CDR3 in DNA: TGTGCCAGCAGTAGAAGGACAGCTCAGCCCCAGCATTTT.

The chain employs TRBV30 and TRBJ2-7; D is undetermined. The germline V gene has CDR1 GTSNPN and CDR2 SVGIG (reference sequence). The CDR3 contains 13 residues. Trimming removed 2 bases from V and 1 base from J, with 9 bases in between. For the CDR3, the DNA is TGTGCCTGGAGTCCCCCCAATTCCTACGAGCAGTACTTC. This encodes CAWSPPNSYEQYF. The full variable domain, rest sourced from reference TRBV30 and TRBJ2-7, is SQTIHQWPATLVQPVGSPLSLECTVEGTSNPNLYWYRQAAGRGLQLLFYSVGIGQISSEVPQNLSASRPQDRQFILSSKKLLLSDSGFYLCAWSPPNSYEQYFGPGTRLTVT.